The 17 T cell receptor beta chains below were found in one sample sequenced in a study of prognosis after radiotherapy for stage I lung cancer. By two-round multiplex PCR, the TCR beta CDR3 was amplified from genomic DNA. With primers specific to each TRBV and TRBJ gene, the first-round PCR was performed. TCRdb itself ran the multiplex PCR reads through MiXCR, one entry per CDR3 protein. The sample carries about 51,000 distinct CDR3 sequences, about a third recorded once. Specimen: PBMCs, collected before or after stereotactic body radiation therapy (not recorded which). The receptors here all came from a donor of 50 years or more with non-small cell lung cancer.

This clonotype was observed at least ten times. The genes are TRBV24-1 and TRBJ1-2; D possibly corresponds to TRBD1 (5 bases). Germline-derived CDR1 and CDR2 are KGHDR and SFDVKD. CDR3 length equals 15 residues. V lost 4 bases to trimming and J lost 7 bases, with 18 bases between them. This CDR3 reads CATSDSGTAFGGYTF. DNA of the CDR3: TGTGCCACCAGTGACTCCGGGACGGCTTTCGGTGGCTACACCTTC.

Ten or more counts support this clonotype. The V and J genes are TRBV28 and TRBJ2-7; D gene ambiguous. The CDR3 totals 11 residues. V was clipped by 5 bases and J by 9 bases, with 11 bases between them. Germline V gives CDR1 MDHEN, CDR2 SYDVKM. The CDR3, as DNA: TGTGCCAGCAGTGCCGCTCTGGGGCAGTACTTC. This codes for CASSAALGQYF.

The chain joins TRBV20-1 to TRBJ2-7; no definite D call. V lost 5 bases and J 2 bases, leaving 19 bases between the germline ends. In germline, CDR1 is DFQATT, CDR2 SNEGSKA (reference sequence). The CDR3 contains 15 residues. CDR3 amino acids: CSALEIGKGPYEQYF. In DNA form, the CDR3 reads TGCAGTGCTCTTGAAATAGGAAAGGGTCCCTACGAGCAGTACTTC.

In regard to this clonotype: This may stem from a read error, because a much larger clone lies one nucleotide away. The chain employs TRBV5-1 and TRBJ1-4, with 7 bases lining up with TRBD1. CDR1 is SGHRS and CDR2 is YFSETQ in the germline V gene. The length of the CDR3 is 14 residues. Unmatched junction bases numbered 9, after V lost 5 bases and J lost 8 bases. The CDR3 sequence: CASRLNTGDEKLFF. In nucleotides, the CDR3 is TGCGCCAGCAGATTGAATACAGGGGACGAAAAACTGTTTTTT.

This clonotype came up many times. J is TRBJ2-3 and V is TRBV5-1; TRBD1 matches 9 bases. Unmatched junction bases numbered 15, after V lost 4 bases and J lost 6 bases. Germline values: CDR1 SGHRS, CDR2 YFSETQ. The CDR3 totals 17 residues. The CDR3 here is CASSAPGQGSLSDTQYF. CDR3 nucleotide sequence: TGCGCCAGCAGCGCTCCGGGACAGGGAAGTTTGAGCGATACGCAGTATTTT.

About this clonotype itself: The junction departs from germline at one end; a sequencing error may be responsible. V and J are TRBV6-1 and TRBJ1-4, with TRBD1 identical over 11 bases. Germline CDR1 and CDR2: MNHNS and SASEGT. This CDR3 contains 16 residues. CDR3 coding DNA: TGTGCCAGCAGCCTGGGACAGGGGGGCTTTGTAGCAAAACTGCTTTTT. Its protein product is CASSLGQGGFVAKLLF.

This clonotype was picked up many times. The V call is TRBV7-2, the J call TRBJ2-3; 8 positions match TRBD2. Germline V lookup: CDR1 SGHTA, CDR2 FQGNSA. The CDR3 runs 14 residues. Trimming at V came to 7 bases and at J to 4 bases, leaving 7 bases not matched to a gene. Written as DNA, the CDR3 is TGTGCCAGCACCCTGGGACTAGGTGCAGATACGCAGTATTTT. It specifies CASTLGLGADTQYF.

Notes on this clonotype: A single base separates this from a much larger clone, so it may be a read error. The gene calls are TRBV6-1 and TRBJ2-1; D is ambiguous. From germline, CDR1 is MNHNS and CDR2 SASEGT. Trimming shortened V by 4 bases and J by 9 bases, and 16 bases separated the two germline ends. The length of the CDR3 is 14 residues. CDR3 nucleotide sequence: TGTGCCAGCAGTGTGTCCACTATCTTTAGTGAGCAGTTCTTC. Protein sequence: CASSVSTIFSEQFF.

This clonotype appeared a single time. The junction does not match germline at one end; this may be a read error. This chain's CDR3 is CASRRTSLRDSESSF. DNA for the CDR3: TGTGCCAGCAGGAGGACCTCCTTGAGAGATTCTGAATCTTCCTTT. The J gene is TRBJ1-1, the V gene TRBV6-2 or TRBV6-3; D remains ambiguous. From germline, CDR1 is MNHEY and CDR2 SVGEGT. The CDR3 consists of 15 residues.

This clonotype was counted a few times. The chain combines TRBV19 with TRBJ2-4, with D unresolved. CDR1 and CDR2 (germline): LNHDA, SQIVND (reference sequence). The V end was cut by 2 bases, the J end by 5 bases, with 4 bases between. This CDR3 spans 12 amino acids. Here the CDR3 reads CASSIRENIQYF. The CDR3 nucleotides are TGTGCCAGTAGTATACGGGAAAACATTCAGTACTTC.

This clonotype is judged medium-sized. The chain carries TRBV12-3 or TRBV12-4 and TRBJ2-3; maybe TRBD2 (5 bases). This CDR3 region has 12 residues. The V gene lost 5 bases and the J gene lost 6 bases, with 9 bases spanning the gap. The DNA of the CDR3 is TGTGCCAGCAGTGTTTGGGAGGATACGCAGTATTTT. The encoded protein is CASSVWEDTQYF.

About this clonotype itself: With a much larger clone just one base away, this may be a read error. This chain uses TRBV6-1 with TRBJ2-5, with 10 bases lining up with TRBD2. V trimming: 5 bases; J trimming: 5 bases; junction bases outside the gene matches: 11. CDR1 is MNHNS and CDR2 is SASEGT in the germline V gene. The CDR3 is made up of 16 amino acids. The CDR3: CASSTPSGRALETQYF. The CDR3 nucleotides read TGTGCCAGCAGTACCCCAAGCGGGAGGGCCTTGGAGACCCAGTACTTC.

This clonotype was seen repeatedly, ten times or more. The V call is TRBV6-1, the J call TRBJ1-6; D gene unclear. The CDR3 is 13 amino acids. The germline gives CDR1 MNHNS, CDR2 SASEGT. Trimming cost V 8 bases and J 11 bases, with 16 bases left between them. The CDR3 DNA follows: TGTGCCAGCTCCCCAGACTTACGGACACCCCTCCACTTT. This sequence encodes CASSPDLRTPLHF.

V gene TRBV2 combines with J gene TRBJ1-6; TRBD1 might be the D (5 bases). V lost 4 bases to trimming and J lost 19 bases, with 20 bases between them. Germline CDR1 and CDR2: SNHLY and FYNNEI. This CDR3 spans 13 amino acids. CDR3: CASSASPWTPCHF. CDR3 DNA sequence: TGTGCCAGCAGTGCTAGCCCCTGGACACCATGTCACTTT.

This clonotype was observed at least ten times. The chain couples TRBV5-5 to TRBJ2-1, with TRBD2 as a possible D gene (6 bases). This CDR3 has 13 amino acids. The germline V gene encodes CDR1 SGHKS and CDR2 YYEKEE (reference sequence). Trimming stripped 9 bases from V and 7 bases from J, with 17 bases between. CDR3 nucleotide sequence: TGTGCCACCTATAGAATCGGGACTAATGAGCAGTTCTTC. The encoded protein is CATYRIGTNEQFF.

Worth noting for this clonotype: This clone may be a read error of a much larger clone one base away. The rearrangement uses TRBV2 and TRBJ2-7; D possibly corresponds to TRBD2 (6 bases). This CDR3 is 14 amino acids long. V was cut by 7 bases and J by 6 bases, with 19 bases left in between. Germline CDR1 SNHLY, CDR2 FYNNEI. CDR3 residues: CASTRAIGRGEQYF. The CDR3 bases are TGTGCCAGCACCCGGGCTATCGGGAGAGGCGAGCAGTACTTC.

This clonotype was counted ten times or more. V usage is TRBV20-1 and J usage is TRBJ1-6, with 10 nucleotides matching TRBD1. The CDR3 spans 16 residues. Per the germline V gene, CDR1 is DFQATT and CDR2 is SNEGSKA (reference sequence). The J segment lost 8 bases and the V segment lost 2 bases, leaving 9 bases of the junction unmatched. The CDR3 region has the DNA TGCAGTGCTAGACCCGCCGGGACAGGGGCTGATTCACCCCTCCACTTT. This sequence encodes CSARPAGTGADSPLHF.